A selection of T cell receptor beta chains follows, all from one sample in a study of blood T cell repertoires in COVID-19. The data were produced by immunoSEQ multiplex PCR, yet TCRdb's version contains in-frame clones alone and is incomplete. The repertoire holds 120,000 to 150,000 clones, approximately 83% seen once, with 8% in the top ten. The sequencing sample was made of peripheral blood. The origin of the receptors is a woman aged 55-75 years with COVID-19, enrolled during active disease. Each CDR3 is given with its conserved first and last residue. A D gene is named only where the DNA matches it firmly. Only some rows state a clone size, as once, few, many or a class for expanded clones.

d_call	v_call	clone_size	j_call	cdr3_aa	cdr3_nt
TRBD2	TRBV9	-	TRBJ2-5	CASSVVTSGGQETQYF	TGTGCCAGCAGCGTAGTGACTAGCGGGGGGCAAGAGACCCAGTACTTC
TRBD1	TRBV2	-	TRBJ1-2	CASSLAGQSNYGYTF	TGTGCCAGCTCCCTCGCGGGACAGTCTAACTATGGCTACACCTTC
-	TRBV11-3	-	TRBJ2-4	CASSLGSGPTNIQYF	TGTGCCAGCAGCTTAGGGTCAGGGCCGACAAACATTCAGTACTTC
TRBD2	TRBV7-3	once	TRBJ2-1	CASSLEREGEQFF	TGTGCCAGCAGCTTAGAGCGGGAGGGCGAGCAGTTCTTC
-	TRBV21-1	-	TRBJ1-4	CASSNRDYNEKLFF	TGTGCCAGCAGCAACAGGGATTATAATGAAAAACTGTTTTTT
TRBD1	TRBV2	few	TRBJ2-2	CASSGQGTGELFF	TGTGCCAGCAGTGGACAGGGAACCGGGGAGCTGTTTTTT
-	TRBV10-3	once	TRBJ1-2	CAISSGMGF	TGTGCCATCAGTTCAGGGATGGGCTTC
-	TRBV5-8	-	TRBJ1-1	CASSQRNRVNTEAFF	TGTGCCAGCAGTCAAAGGAATCGGGTGAACACTGAAGCTTTCTTT
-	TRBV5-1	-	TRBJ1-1	CASSPGYTEAFF	TGCGCCAGCAGTCCAGGGTACACTGAAGCTTTCTTT
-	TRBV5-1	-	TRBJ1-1	CASSLSQGNTEAFF	TGCGCCAGCAGCTTAAGCCAGGGGAACACTGAAGCTTTCTTT
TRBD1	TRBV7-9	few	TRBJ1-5	CASSLARGFNQPQHF	TGTGCCAGCAGCTTAGCCAGGGGGTTCAATCAGCCCCAGCATTTT
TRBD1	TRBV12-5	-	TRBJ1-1	CARRGQERFLQEYTEAFF	TGTGCTCGCCGAGGACAGGAACGATTCCTTCAGGAGTACACTGAAGCTTTCTTT
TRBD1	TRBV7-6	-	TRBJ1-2	CASSPTIYGQGGYGYTF	TGTGCCAGCAGCCCAACCATATACGGACAGGGTGGATATGGCTACACCTTC
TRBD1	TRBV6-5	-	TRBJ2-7	CASSYSQGAWEQYF	TGTGCCAGCAGTTACTCGCAGGGGGCCTGGGAGCAGTACTTC
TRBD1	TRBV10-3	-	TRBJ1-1	CAISEPGGAVNTEAFF	TGTGCCATCAGTGAGCCAGGGGGCGCGGTGAACACTGAAGCTTTCTTT
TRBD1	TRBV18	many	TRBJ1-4	CASSRGGESEKLFF	TGTGCCAGCTCCCGAGGGGGCGAAAGCGAAAAACTGTTTTTT
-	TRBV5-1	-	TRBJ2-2	CASSFRWQPPRTGELFF	TGCGCCAGCAGCTTTCGGTGGCAGCCTCCGAGGACCGGGGAGCTGTTTTTT
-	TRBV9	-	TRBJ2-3	CASSVGVAGTDTQYF	TGTGCCAGCAGCGTAGGGGTAGCGGGCACAGATACGCAGTATTTT
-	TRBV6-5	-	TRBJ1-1	CASSYSYQEGAAFF	TGTGCCAGCAGTTACTCCTACCAGGAAGGGGCAGCTTTCTTT
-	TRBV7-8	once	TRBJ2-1	CASSFPNAAYNEQFF	TGTGCCAGCAGCTTTCCAAACGCAGCCTACAATGAGCAGTTCTTC
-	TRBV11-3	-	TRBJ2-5	CASSFTGMETQYF	TGTGCCAGCAGCTTCACAGGGATGGAGACCCAGTACTTC
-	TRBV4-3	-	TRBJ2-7	CASSQDLGYEQYF	TGCGCCAGCAGCCAAGATCTCGGCTACGAGCAGTACTTC
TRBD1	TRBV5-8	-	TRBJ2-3	CASSLGGQGVTDTQYF	TGTGCCAGCAGCCTAGGTGGACAGGGGGTCACAGATACGCAGTATTTT
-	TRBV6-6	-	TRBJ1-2	CASSTPQVDYGYTF	TGTGCCAGCAGTACGCCCCAGGTGGACTATGGCTACACCTTC
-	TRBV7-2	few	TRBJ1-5	CASSLEAGRPQHF	TGTGCCAGCAGCTTAGAAGCGGGGAGGCCCCAGCATTTT
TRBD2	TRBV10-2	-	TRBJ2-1	CASRATSGGGDEQFF	TGCGCCAGCAGGGCTACTAGCGGGGGAGGCGATGAGCAGTTCTTC
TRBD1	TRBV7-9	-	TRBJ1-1	CASSSTDRENTEAFF	TGTGCCAGCAGCTCGACCGACAGGGAGAACACTGAAGCTTTCTTT
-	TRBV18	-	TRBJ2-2	CASSQGRSDTGELFF	TGTGCCAGCTCACAGGGGAGGTCGGACACCGGGGAGCTGTTTTTT
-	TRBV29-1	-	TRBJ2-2	CSVELQINTGELFF	TGCAGCGTTGAACTACAGATCAACACCGGGGAGCTGTTTTTT
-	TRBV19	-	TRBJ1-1	CASSIDSGGVNTEAFF	TGTGCCAGTAGTATAGACTCCGGGGGGGTGAACACTGAAGCTTTCTTT
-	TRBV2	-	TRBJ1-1	CASRDRNGVSEAFF	TGTGCCAGCAGGGATCGGAACGGGGTCTCTGAAGCTTTCTTT
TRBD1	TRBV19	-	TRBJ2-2	CASRDTGTGDSGELFF	TGTGCCAGTAGGGACACCGGGACAGGGGACTCCGGGGAGCTGTTTTTT
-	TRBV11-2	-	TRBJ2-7	CASSRAGSSRGQYF	TGTGCCAGCAGCCGCGCGGGGTCCTCTAGAGGTCAGTACTTC
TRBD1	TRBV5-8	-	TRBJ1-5	CASTQTGGAESGNQPQHF	TGTGCCAGCACCCAGACAGGGGGCGCGGAGTCGGGCAATCAGCCCCAGCATTTT
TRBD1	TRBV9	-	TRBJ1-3	CASSVGGQDGGNTIYF	TGTGCCAGCAGCGTAGGTGGACAGGACGGCGGAAACACCATATATTTT
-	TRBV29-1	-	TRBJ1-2	CSVEDPESNYGYTF	TGCAGCGTTGAAGATCCAGAAAGTAACTATGGCTACACCTTC
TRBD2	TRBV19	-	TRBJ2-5	CASSMGSVGRGGSNQYF	TGTGCCAGTAGTATGGGATCGGTGGGTCGGGGGGGTTCTAACCAGTACTTC
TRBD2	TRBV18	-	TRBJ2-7	CASSLALSSGGEFGEQYF	TGTGCCAGCTCACTCGCCCTATCTAGCGGGGGGGAATTTGGCGAGCAGTACTTC
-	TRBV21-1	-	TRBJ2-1	CASSKGEGEGCEQFF	TGTGCCAGCAGCAAGGGAGAAGGGGAGGGGTGTGAGCAGTTCTTC
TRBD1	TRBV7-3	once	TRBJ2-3	CASSADRASSTDTQYF	TGTGCCAGCAGCGCAGACAGGGCTTCTAGCACAGATACGCAGTATTTT
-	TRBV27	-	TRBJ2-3	CASSFHHGQQGHLLPRVPQYF	TGTGCCAGCAGTTTTCACCATGGACAGCAGGGTCACCTTCTACCCAGGGTACCACAGTATTTT
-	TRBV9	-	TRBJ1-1	CASSVGWAAGGNTEAFF	TGTGCCAGCAGCGTAGGTTGGGCGGCCGGGGGGAACACTGAAGCTTTCTTT
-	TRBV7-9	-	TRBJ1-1	CASSLARWGQTNTEAFF	TGTGCCAGCAGCTTAGCACGGTGGGGGCAGACGAACACTGAAGCTTTCTTT
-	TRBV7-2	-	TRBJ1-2	CASSLGGGIGGYTF	TGTGCCAGCAGCTTAGGCGGGGGGATAGGTGGCTACACCTTC
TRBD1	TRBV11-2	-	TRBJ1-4	CASSLAQGANEKLFF	TGTGCCAGCAGCTTAGCTCAGGGGGCGAATGAAAAACTGTTTTTT
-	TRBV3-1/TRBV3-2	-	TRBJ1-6	CASSHTASSYNSPLHF	TGTGCCAGCAGCCACACTGCTAGCTCCTATAATTCACCCCTCCACTTT
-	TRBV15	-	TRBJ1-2	CATSRGLAPDTTNYGYTF	TGTGCCACCAGCAGAGGGCTCGCACCGGACACCACTAACTATGGCTACACCTTC
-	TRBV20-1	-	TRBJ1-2	CSARGIDGYTF	TGCAGTGCTAGAGGTATCGATGGCTACACCTTC
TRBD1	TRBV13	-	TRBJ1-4	CASRAGTGVLFEKLFF	TGTGCCAGCAGGGCCGGGACAGGGGTGTTGTTTGAAAAACTGTTTTTT
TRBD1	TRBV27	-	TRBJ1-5	CASSRGTGGLGQPQHF	TGTGCCAGCAGTCGAGGGACAGGTGGATTGGGTCAGCCCCAGCATTTT
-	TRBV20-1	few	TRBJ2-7	CSASRTAEQYF	TGCAGTGCTAGTAGGACAGCCGAGCAGTACTTC
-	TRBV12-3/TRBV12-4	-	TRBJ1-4	CASSSTREKLFF	TGTGCCAGCAGTTCCACGAGAGAAAAACTGTTTTTT
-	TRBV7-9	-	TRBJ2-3	CASSLPLTGVLRDTQYF	TGTGCCAGCAGCTTACCCCTTACGGGGGTCCTCAGGGATACGCAGTATTTT
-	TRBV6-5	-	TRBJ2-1	CASSYSGPISINEQFF	TGTGCCAGCAGTTACTCGGGGCCTATCTCGATCAATGAGCAGTTCTTC
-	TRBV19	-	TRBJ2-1	CASSMGLYNEQFF	TGTGCCAGTAGTATGGGACTTTACAATGAGCAGTTCTTC